This TCR beta chain was profiled in a study of shared clonotypes between healthy human individuals. V dropped 1 base and J dropped 5 bases, with 10 bases sitting between them. CDR3 length: 13 residues. CDR1 SGHRS and CDR2 YFSETQ come from the germline V gene. The data were produced by immunoSEQ multiplex PCR, yet TCRdb's version contains in-frame clones alone and is incomplete. The sample yields about 1.1 million clones, 75% to 80% seen once. The sequence was obtained from a man in his late teens or twenties in good health. Some clones in this sample may be carry-over from other donors' samples. The sequenced sample was memory CD4+ T cells from PBMCs. Subset of the sample: CD45RA-negative fraction. The V gene is TRBV5-1, the J gene TRBJ2-7, with D unclear. The CDR3 bases are TGCGCCAGCAGCTTGAGGACGCCCCACGAGCAGTACTTC. Residues: CASSLRTPHEQYF.